This T cell receptor beta chain was retrieved from a study of T cells in localized non-small cell lung cancer (dated by TCRdb to 2019 to 2021). Background on the whole study: T cell repertoires of more than 200 early-stage NSCLC patients were analyzed, with tumors being compared against uninvolved tumor-adjacent lungs. The cohort was made up of 236 treatment-naive NSCLC patients whose localized lung tumors had been resected. A mean age of approximately 66 years was recorded for the NSCLC patients, of whom roughly 130 were male and about a hundred were female.

The germline V gene gives CDR1 as SGHNT and CDR2 as YENEEA. The CDR3 measures 14 amino acids from cysteine to phenylalanine. The only DNA kept is the CDR3, 42 bases in frame from the first base. The V and J ends are trimmed by 3 bases and 1 base, leaving 9 bases between them. What the research found in general, with its limitations: A median of 57 of the top 100 tumor clones turned up in the paired uninvolved adjacent lung, and fewer than 35 of those clones also ranked among the top 100 of that same adjacent lung. Longer overall survival was associated with higher blood T cell density, whereas shorter survival was associated with higher adjacent-lung clonality. Because the study design was exploratory, TCR variables were selected using unadjusted p-values without false-discovery rate correction. Because multi-region tumor sequencing was not done, intratumor heterogeneity could not be ruled out. Uninvolved tumor-adjacent lung showed the highest T cell clonality, higher than tumor, which suggests more focused antigenic responses in the adjacent lung.

At diagnosis, peripheral blood, uninvolved tumor-adjacent lung and tumor were collected and stored as a combination of fresh-frozen and FFPE material. TCR beta CDR3 regions were sequenced from DNA using the immunoSEQ Assay. The authors processed their data as follows. To compute T cell density, TCR beta template counts were normalized to usable DNA, which was estimated by amplifying housekeeping genes. Richness was estimated using the preseqR package, with extrapolation to 400,000 templates for PBMC samples and to 120,000 templates for tissue samples. Clonality was calculated as one minus Pielou's evenness. Tissue-enriched TCRs were identified through differential abundance testing performed on productive amino-acid clonotypes, with a minimum total count of 5 and an alpha of 0.1. Repertoire overlap between compartments was quantified with the Jaccard Index and Morisita Overlap Index. GLIPH grouped TCR beta CDR3s together with public tetramer-defined viral CDR3s, and a viral motif had to include at least three viral sequences and also show V-gene enrichment. In its TCRdb copy, this immuneACCESS table keeps in-frame sequences only and misses some clones. Where compared with another copy, unresolved V genes explain less than half of these, and the others have no known cause. D and trimming were read from the DNA, whereas the V and J calls and clone size are those reported in that table. The sample table lists 2,000 to 3,000 clones, roughly a quarter of them with a count of one. The ten largest account for over 12% of the sample.

Remarks on this clone: No cognate antigen has been identified for it. No clone much larger than this one lies a single base away; base qualities are absent.

This chain joins TRBV11-3 to TRBJ1-1; TRBD1 is perhaps the D gene, given 5 matching bases. Specimen: lung tumor tissue, collected before any cancer treatment. This TCR was recovered from a male donor aged 60 or over with stage III squamous cell lung carcinoma. This receptor carries the CDR3 CASSLGPTNTEAFF. The base sequence is TGTGCCAGCAGCTTGGGACCGACGAACACTGAAGCTTTCTTT.